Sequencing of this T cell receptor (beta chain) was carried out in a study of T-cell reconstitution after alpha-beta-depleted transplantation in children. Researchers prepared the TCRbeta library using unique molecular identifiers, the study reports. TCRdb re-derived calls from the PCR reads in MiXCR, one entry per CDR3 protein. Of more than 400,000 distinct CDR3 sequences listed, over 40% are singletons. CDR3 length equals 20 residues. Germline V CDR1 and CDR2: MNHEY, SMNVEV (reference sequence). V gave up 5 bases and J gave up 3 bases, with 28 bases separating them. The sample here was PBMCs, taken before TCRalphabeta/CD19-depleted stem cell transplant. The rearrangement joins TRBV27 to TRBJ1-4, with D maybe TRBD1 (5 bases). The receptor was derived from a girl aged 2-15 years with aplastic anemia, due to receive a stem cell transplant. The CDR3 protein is CASSPTYRETIKGPNEKLFF. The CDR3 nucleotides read TGTGCCAGCAGTCCGACTTATCGGGAAACGATAAAGGGGCCTAATGAAAAACTGTTTTTT.